This TCR beta chain was retrieved from a study of blood T cells in healthy people across ages. Then a second PCR, running roughly 7 to 11 cycles, was carried out with a sample-barcoded 5' primer and a J-beta primer mix. TCRdb reprocessed the 5' RACE reads via MiXCR and lists one record per CDR3 protein. Of about 1.5 million distinct CDR3 sequences listed, roughly two fifths are singletons. V shed 2 bases, J shed 4 bases, and the junction held 5 bases outside the gene matches. The CDR3 has 17 residues. Sequenced: blood. The receptor's source is a woman in her late teens or twenties in good health. The J gene is TRBJ2-2, the V gene TRBV12-3 or TRBV12-4; 12 nucleotides match TRBD2. The CDR3 loop is CASSLRLAGALTGELFF. The CDR3 DNA follows: TGTGCCAGCAGTTTACGACTAGCGGGGGCCCTCACCGGGGAGCTGTTTTTT.